The TCR beta chain under discussion was sequenced for a study of cytomegalovirus exposure and HLA in healthy donors. This CDR3 is built from 15 residues. The germline gives CDR1 SGHRS, CDR2 YFSETQ. V lost 0 bases and J lost 1; bases outside the gene matches: 3. Regarding this clone: Its antigen is undetermined.

The table came from immunoSEQ multiplex PCR; TCRdb's copy has only in-frame clones and leaves some out. The data hold 90,000 to 150,000 clones, with around 88% observed a single time. Overall study results and limits: Many donors carried some public TCRs, although rarity characterized most TCR sequences.

This chain connects TRBV5-1 to TRBJ1-2; TRBD1 matches at 7 bases. The receptor's source is a man younger than 35 in good health and CMV-seronegative. Source material: PBMCs. CDR3 in amino acids: CASSLEGAGNYGYTF. CDR3 nucleotide sequence: TGCGCCAGCAGCTTGGAGGGGGCGGGTAACTATGGCTACACCTTC. The variable domain in full, completed from reference TRBV5-1 and TRBJ1-2, reads KAGVTQTPRYLIKTRGQQVTLSCSPISGHRSVSWYQQTPGQGLQFLFEYFSETQRNKGNFPGRFSGRQFSNSRSEMNVSTLELGDSALYLCASSLEGAGNYGYTFGSGTRLTVV.